This record concerns one T cell receptor (beta chain) sequence. This entry is derived from a study of OX40 agonist ivuxolimab in advanced cancers. Study-level information: Two cutaneous melanoma patients and one hepatocellular carcinoma patient, three in all, had partial responses.

Repertoires were generated with immunoSEQ multiplex PCR, while TCRdb's copy carries only in-frame clones and drops some. The sample carries roughly 23,000 clones, under 90% recorded once. The specimen was CD4+ or CD8+ T cells sorted from blood, collected in a trial of the OX40 agonist ivuxolimab. The source of this sequence is an adult with an advanced solid tumor such as melanoma, head and neck, liver or kidney cancer.

CDR3 sequence reads: CASSEPFRRGGGSAYEQYF. CDR3 DNA sequence: TGTGCCAGCAGTGAACCATTCAGGAGAGGGGGCGGGAGTGCCTACGAGCAGTACTTC. The chain employs TRBV6-1 and TRBJ2-7, with D perhaps TRBD1 or TRBD2 (7 bases each). Germline V lookup: CDR1 MNHNS, CDR2 SASEGT. The CDR3 runs to 19 residues. V was shortened by 2 bases and J by 2 bases, with 25 bases between the two germline ends.